The 25 T cell receptor beta chains listed next were all sequenced from one sample in a study of blood T cells in healthy people across ages. A sample-barcoded 5' primer and a J-beta primer mix were used in a second PCR of roughly 7 to 11 cycles. TCRdb re-derived calls from the 5' RACE reads in MiXCR, one entry per CDR3 protein. The profile shows roughly 1,500,000 distinct CDR3 sequences, about 32% of them singletons. The sample consisted of blood. The source is a woman in her 30s in good health.

The chain is built from TRBV2 and TRBJ2-1; maybe TRBD2 (6 bases). CDR1 is SNHLY and CDR2 is FYNNEI in the germline V gene. The CDR3 is 15 residues long. The V and J ends lost 4 bases and 9 bases respectively, with 19 bases between them. The CDR3 region has the DNA TGTGCCAGCAGTGCCCTGGCGGGACGCAGTGGTGAGCAGTTCTTC. As protein: CASSALAGRSGEQFF.

This clonotype was seen a few times. The rearrangement links TRBV20-1 to TRBJ2-3; possible D gene TRBD1, 5 bases. Germline V gene sequence: CDR1 DFQATT, CDR2 SNEGSKA (reference sequence). Trimming shortened V by 6 bases and J by 5 bases, and 15 bases separated the two germline ends. The CDR3 length is 13 residues. As DNA, the CDR3 is TGCAGTGCGAGAATAACAGGATTAGATACGCAGTATTTT. This sequence encodes CSARITGLDTQYF.

This clonotype was observed many times. The chain couples TRBV20-1 to TRBJ2-7; the match to TRBD1 covers 7 bases. V was pared by 3 bases and J by 5 bases, with 4 bases of the junction left unmatched. The CDR3 covers 12 residues. Germline lookup yields CDR1 DFQATT and CDR2 SNEGSKA (reference sequence). The CDR3 here is CSARAQGDEQYF. The CDR3, as DNA: TGCAGTGCTAGGGCGCAGGGGGACGAGCAGTACTTC.

This clonotype is a singleton in its sample. The rearrangement links TRBV27 to TRBJ2-3; 11 positions agree with TRBD2. After removal of 3 bases from V and 4 bases from J, the junction contained 9 bases not matched to a gene. The CDR3 loop spans 17 amino acids. Germline loops: CDR1 MNHEY, CDR2 SMNVEV (reference sequence). CDR3 bases: TGTGCCAGCAGTTTTTTAGCGGGGGGGCCGGTTCCAGATACGCAGTATTTT. Translated, it gives CASSFLAGGPVPDTQYF.

V usage is TRBV28 and J usage is TRBJ2-1; D ambiguous. V lost 4 bases and J lost 4, with 8 bases in between. Germline-derived CDR1 and CDR2 are MDHEN and SYDVKM. This CDR3 is 13 amino acids long. CDR3 region: CASSWNKYNEQFF. DNA of the CDR3: TGTGCCAGCAGTTGGAATAAGTACAATGAGCAGTTCTTC.

This clonotype has a handful of counts. The gene calls are TRBV27 and TRBJ2-2; D ambiguous. Between the trimmed V and J ends, which lost 3 bases and 0 bases, there was a span of 11 bases. The CDR3 runs to 16 residues. The V gene's germline CDR1 is MNHEY and CDR2 SMNVEV (reference sequence). This CDR3 is CASSFIQFANTGELFF. The DNA of the CDR3 is TGTGCCAGCAGTTTTATCCAGTTCGCGAACACCGGGGAGCTGTTTTTT.

The genes are TRBV30 and TRBJ2-1; maybe TRBD1 (6 bases). Trimming removed 3 bases at V and 5 bases at J, with 11 bases between. The CDR3 runs to 13 residues. Looked up from germline, CDR1 is GTSNPN and CDR2 is SVGIG (reference sequence). The CDR3 DNA is TGTGCCTGGAGGCTAAGGGACAACAATGAGCAGTTCTTC. It encodes CAWRLRDNNEQFF.

This rearrangement joins TRBV20-1 to TRBJ2-1; 8 positions agree with TRBD2. CDR1 is DFQATT and CDR2 is SNEGSKA in the germline V gene (reference sequence). The junction had 7 bases not matched to a gene; V was cut back by 3 bases and J by 3 bases. The CDR3 has 15 residues. CDR3 amino acids: CSASVGTRGYNEQFF. The DNA of the CDR3 is TGCAGTGCTAGCGTCGGGACTAGAGGCTACAATGAGCAGTTCTTC.

This clonotype was seen ten or more times. The V call is TRBV29-1, the J call TRBJ2-5; D possibly corresponds to TRBD1 (6 bases). CDR1 and CDR2 (germline): SQVTM, ANQGSEA. This CDR3 spans 13 amino acids. The ends were cut back, 4 bases at V and 9 bases at J, with 18 bases in the middle. The CDR3 DNA is TGCAGCGTTGGGGCAGGGGACGTTGGGGCCCAGTACTTC. Amino acids: CSVGAGDVGAQYF.

The genes are TRBV7-9 and TRBJ2-7, with a possible D match to TRBD1 (5 bases). Trimming stripped 4 bases from V and 0 bases from J, with 10 bases between. The germline V gene has CDR1 SEHNR and CDR2 FQNEAQ (reference sequence). The CDR3 spans 14 residues. CDR3 DNA: TGTGCCAGCAGCTCCTTGGACACCTCCTACGAGCAGTACTTC. Translation gives CASSSLDTSYEQYF.

This clonotype was observed at least ten times. The chain uses TRBV6-6 and TRBJ2-2; D is possibly TRBD1 (5 bases). This CDR3 has 17 amino acids. Germline lookup yields CDR1 MNHNY and CDR2 SVGAGI (reference sequence). V shed 2 bases and J shed 2 bases, with 15 bases lying between them. Written as DNA, the CDR3 is TGTGCCAGCAGTTACCGTCTTGGGGCCGGAAACACCGGGGAGCTGTTTTTT. Amino acid sequence: CASSYRLGAGNTGELFF.

V usage is TRBV20-1 and J usage is TRBJ2-3, with 14 bases matching TRBD2. V dropped 5 bases and J dropped 10; count of bases not matched to a gene: 8. Germline V gene data show CDR1 as DFQATT and CDR2 as SNEGSKA (reference sequence). This CDR3 is built from 14 residues. CDR3 DNA sequence: TGCAGTGCTCCCCGACTAGCGGGGGGGCTTGCGCAGTATTTT. It specifies CSAPRLAGGLAQYF.

In the case of this clonotype: A much bigger clone sits one base away, suggesting this may be a read error. The chain joins TRBV10-3 to TRBJ2-3, with no clear D. The CDR3 is 15 residues long. Germline assignment: CDR1 ENHRY and CDR2 SYGVKD. The CDR3 spells CAISSRASSTDMQYF. CDR3 nucleotides: TGTGCCATCAGCTCTCGGGCTAGTTCCACAGATATGCAGTATTTT.

The chain links TRBV27 to TRBJ2-3, with D tentatively TRBD1 (6 bases). Germline lookup yields CDR1 MNHEY and CDR2 SMNVEV (reference sequence). This CDR3 has 14 amino acids. Between the trimmed V and J ends, which lost 8 bases and 0 bases, there was a span of 12 bases. This CDR3 reads CASGFGQSTDTQYF. The CDR3 nucleotides are TGTGCCAGCGGATTCGGACAGAGCACAGATACGCAGTATTTT.

CDR3 sequence (DNA): TGTGCCAGCAGCTTAGAGGGACGGCCCCTTGGCGACAATGAGCAGTTCTTC. It specifies CASSLEGRPLGDNEQFF. The chain links TRBV11-3 to TRBJ2-1; D is possibly TRBD1 or TRBD2 (5 bases each). The CDR3 has 17 amino acids. Germline loops: CDR1 SGHNT, CDR2 YENEEA. V lost 0 bases to trimming and J lost 5 bases, with 17 bases between them. Variable domain in full (rest from reference TRBV11-3 and TRBJ2-1): EAGVVQSPRYKIIEKKQPVAFWCNPISGHNTLYWYLQNLGQGPELLIRYENEEAVDDSQLPKDRFSAERLKGVDSTLKIQPAELGDSAVYLCASSLEGRPLGDNEQFFGPGTRLTVL.

J is TRBJ1-6 and V is TRBV6-5, with 7 bases matching TRBD1. CDR3 length: 19 residues. J was trimmed by 1 base and V by 0 bases; bases with no gene match: 9. Germline values: CDR1 MNHEY, CDR2 SVGAGI. CDR3 loop: CASSYSTGFEASYNSPLHF. In DNA form, the CDR3 reads TGTGCCAGCAGTTACTCGACAGGGTTTGAAGCGTCCTATAATTCACCCCTCCACTTT.

The chain recombines TRBV5-1 with TRBJ2-7; D possibly corresponds to TRBD2 (6 bases). Germline lookup yields CDR1 SGHRS and CDR2 YFSETQ. The CDR3 consists of 15 residues. CDR3 bases: TGCGCGAGCGGAACAAACCCAGCGGGTCCCTACGAGCAGTACTTC. Residues: CASGTNPAGPYEQYF.

With regard to this clonotype: Mismatch with germline at one junction end may stem from a read error. The rearrangement joins TRBV10-3 to TRBJ2-2; tentative D call: TRBD2 (5 bases). This CDR3 spans 15 amino acids. Germline V gene lookup returns CDR1 ENHRY and CDR2 SYGVKD. The DNA for the CDR3 is TGTGCCAATTCTGCGGGTTTTTCGAACGCCGGGGAGCTGTTTTTT. Its translation is CANSAGFSNAGELFF.

This clonotype was counted only a few times. The chain employs TRBV4-1 and TRBJ2-5, with 10 bases that match TRBD1. The CDR3 is 18 amino acids. Germline CDR1 reads MGHRA; CDR2 reads YSYEKL. Trimming at V came to 0 bases and at J to 5 bases, leaving 12 bases not matched to a gene. CDR3 in amino acids: CASSQDRDRGNLGETQYF. The CDR3 nucleotides are TGCGCCAGCAGCCAAGACCGGGACAGGGGCAATTTAGGGGAGACCCAGTACTTC.

V gene TRBV20-1 combines with J gene TRBJ2-1; 16 nucleotides match TRBD2. The CDR3 is 18 residues long. Per germline, CDR1 DFQATT and CDR2 SNEGSKA (reference sequence). The ends lost 2 bases at V and 9 bases at J; junction bases unmatched: 13. This chain's CDR3 is CSARRGLAGGLGRGEQFF. For the CDR3, the DNA is TGCAGTGCTAGAAGGGGACTAGCGGGGGGGCTAGGTCGTGGTGAGCAGTTCTTC.

The V gene is TRBV20-1, the J gene TRBJ2-7; D remains unclear. With the DNA end fitting TRBJ2-1 better, the J assignment may be wrong. CDR3 size: 12 residues. Germline values: CDR1 DFQATT, CDR2 SNEGSKA (reference sequence). CDR3 loop: CSARGTSYEQFF. The CDR3 nucleotides read TGCAGTGCTAGGGGAACCTCCTACGAGCAGTTCTTC.

This clonotype was counted only a few times. The chain recombines TRBV6-5 with TRBJ2-3; possible D gene TRBD1, 6 bases. Per germline, CDR1 MNHEY and CDR2 SVGAGI. The V end was cut by 3 bases, the J end by 4 bases, with 11 bases between. The CDR3 is 14 amino acids. Here the CDR3 DNA reads TGTGCCAGCAGTTATACAGGGCCCCCAGATACGCAGTATTTT. Its translation: CASSYTGPPDTQYF.

The chain links TRBV27 to TRBJ2-7, with D possibly matching TRBD2 (5 bases). Per the germline V gene, CDR1 is MNHEY and CDR2 is SMNVEV (reference sequence). The CDR3 extends over 13 amino acids. Deletions cut 6 bases from V and 2 bases from J, with 11 bases between. DNA for the CDR3: TGTGCCAGCAGGTGGGGAGAGGCCTACGAGCAGTACTTC. Residues: CASRWGEAYEQYF.

There are a few counts of this clonotype. The V gene is TRBV30, the J gene TRBJ2-5; D is unresolved. The CDR3 sequence is 12 residues long. CDR1 is GTSNPN and CDR2 is SVGIG in the germline V gene (reference sequence). Trimming left V 0 bases short and J 5 bases short, with 7 bases between. The CDR3 reads CAWSVSGETQYF. CDR3 nucleotides: TGTGCCTGGAGTGTAAGTGGGGAGACCCAGTACTTC.

This sequence joins TRBV5-1 and TRBJ1-2; 11 nucleotides agree with TRBD1. This CDR3 is 15 amino acids long. Germline V gives CDR1 SGHRS, CDR2 YFSETQ. Trimming at V came to 1 base and at J to 6 bases, leaving 5 bases not matched to a gene. The CDR3 spells CASSLTGQGDHGYTF. Here the CDR3 DNA reads TGCGCCAGCAGCTTGACGGGACAGGGGGACCATGGCTACACCTTC.